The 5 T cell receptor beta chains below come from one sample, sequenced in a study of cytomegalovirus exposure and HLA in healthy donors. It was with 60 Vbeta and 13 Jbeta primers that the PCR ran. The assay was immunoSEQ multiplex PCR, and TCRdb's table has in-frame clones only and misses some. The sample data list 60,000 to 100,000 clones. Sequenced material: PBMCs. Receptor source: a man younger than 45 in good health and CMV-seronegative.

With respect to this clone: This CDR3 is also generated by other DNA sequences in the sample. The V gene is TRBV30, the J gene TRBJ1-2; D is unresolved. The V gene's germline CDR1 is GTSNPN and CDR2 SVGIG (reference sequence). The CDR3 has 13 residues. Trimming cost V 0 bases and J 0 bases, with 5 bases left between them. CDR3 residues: CAWSVTANYGYTF. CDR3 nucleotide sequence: TGTGCCTGGAGTGTAACGGCTAACTATGGCTACACCTTC.

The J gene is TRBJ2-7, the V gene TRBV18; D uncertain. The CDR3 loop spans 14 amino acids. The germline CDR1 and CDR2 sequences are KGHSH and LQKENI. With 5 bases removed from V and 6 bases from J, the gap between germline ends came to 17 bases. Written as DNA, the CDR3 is TGTGCCAGCTCAGCGATCTATATCGACTCCGAGCAGTACTTC. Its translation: CASSAIYIDSEQYF.

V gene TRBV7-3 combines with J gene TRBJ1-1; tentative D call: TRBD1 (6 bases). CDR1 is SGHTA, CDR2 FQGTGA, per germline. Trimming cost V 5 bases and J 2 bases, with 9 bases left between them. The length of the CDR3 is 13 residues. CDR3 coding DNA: TGTGCCAGCAGCCAGGGGAGCAACACTGAAGCTTTCTTT. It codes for CASSQGSNTEAFF.

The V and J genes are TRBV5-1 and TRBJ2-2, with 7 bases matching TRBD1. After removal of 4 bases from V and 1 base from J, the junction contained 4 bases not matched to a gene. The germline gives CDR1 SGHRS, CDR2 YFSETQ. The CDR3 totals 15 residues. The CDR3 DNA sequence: TGCGCCAGCAGCCCCCGGGACAGGAACACCGGGGAGCTGTTTTTT. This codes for CASSPRDRNTGELFF.

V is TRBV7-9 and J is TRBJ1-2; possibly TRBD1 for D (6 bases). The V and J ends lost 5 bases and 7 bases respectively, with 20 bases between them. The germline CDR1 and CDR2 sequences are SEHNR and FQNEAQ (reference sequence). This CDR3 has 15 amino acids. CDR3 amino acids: CASSGWYRANAGYTF. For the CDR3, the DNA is TGTGCCAGCAGCGGATGGTACAGGGCTAATGCTGGCTACACCTTC. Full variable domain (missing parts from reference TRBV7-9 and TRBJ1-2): DTGVSQNPRHKITKRGQNVTFRCDPISEHNRLYWYRQTLGQGPEFLTYFQNEAQLEKSRLLSDRFSAERPKGSFSTLEIQRTEQGDSAMYLCASSGWYRANAGYTFGSGTRLTVV.